The 6 T cell receptor beta chains below were found in one sample sequenced in a study of long-term antiretroviral therapy in people with HIV. Survey-level immunoSEQ v3.0 assays were run. Assay used: immunoSEQ multiplex PCR; TCRdb lists only in-frame clones, some missing. Seen here are about 19,000 clones, 87% observed once, and the top ten hold 4.1%. The source material was unsorted PBMCs, sampled 2.1 years after starting antiretroviral therapy. Receptors were obtained from a man younger than 35 with HIV.

This chain joins TRBV30 and TRBJ2-6; 7 nucleotides align to TRBD1. CDR1 is GTSNPN and CDR2 is SVGIG in the germline V gene (reference sequence). The J segment lost 2 bases and the V segment lost 6 bases, leaving 10 bases of the junction unmatched. CDR3 length: 16 residues. The CDR3 DNA reads TGTGCCTGTCGACAGGGACCCTATGCTGGGGCCAACGTCCTGACTTTC. Protein: CACRQGPYAGANVLTF. Full variable domain (missing parts from reference TRBV30 and TRBJ2-6): SQTIHQWPATLVQPVGSPLSLECTVEGTSNPNLYWYRQAAGRGLQLLFYSVGIGQISSEVPQNLSASRPQDRQFILSSKKLLLSDSGFYLCACRQGPYAGANVLTFGAGSRLTVL.

The chain employs TRBV13 and TRBJ1-1, with D possibly TRBD1 on 6 matching bases. This CDR3 is built from 12 residues. CDR1 and CDR2 (germline): PRHDT, FYEKMQ (reference sequence). Trimming shortened V by 5 bases and J by 7 bases, and 11 bases separated the two germline ends. CDR3 sequence reads: CASSSTGLEAFF. The CDR3 nucleotides are TGTGCCAGCAGCAGTACAGGGCTTGAAGCTTTCTTT.

V usage is TRBV5-4 and J usage is TRBJ2-7; TRBD2 agrees at 11 bases. The CDR3 covers 14 residues. Germline V gives CDR1 SGHNT, CDR2 YYREEE (reference sequence). CDR3 in amino acids: CAAKGGLADYEQYF. The CDR3 region has the DNA TGTGCAGCTAAAGGGGGACTAGCGGACTACGAGCAGTACTTC.

This chain links TRBV14 with TRBJ2-6; TRBD1 is a possible D gene (5 bases). There are 16 residues in the CDR3. The ends were cut back, 4 bases at V and 4 bases at J, with 14 bases in the middle. Germline loops: CDR1 SGHDN, CDR2 FVKESK. CDR3 bases: TGTGCCAGCAGCCGGCCTGGCAGGGCCGGGGCCAACGTCCTGACTTTC. Translating it yields CASSRPGRAGANVLTF.

Only a few counts were recorded for this clone. This chain links TRBV7-9 with TRBJ2-7; 7 positions agree with TRBD1. The germline CDR1 and CDR2 sequences are SEHNR and FQNEAQ (reference sequence). The CDR3 sequence is 16 residues long. J gave up 3 bases and V 5 bases, and 13 bases lay outside the gene matches. In DNA form, the CDR3 reads TGTGCCAGCAGCCCAGGCGCCCAGGGGGAGTTCTACGAGCAGTACTTC. Translation: CASSPGAQGEFYEQYF.

The genes are TRBV29-1 and TRBJ1-1, with unresolved D. The CDR3 totals 12 residues. The V and J ends lost 5 bases and 1 base respectively, with 8 bases between them. Germline V CDR1 and CDR2: SQVTM, ANQGSEA. The CDR3 nucleotides are TGCAGCGTTCGACCGTCGAACACTGAAGCTTTCTTT. It encodes CSVRPSNTEAFF.